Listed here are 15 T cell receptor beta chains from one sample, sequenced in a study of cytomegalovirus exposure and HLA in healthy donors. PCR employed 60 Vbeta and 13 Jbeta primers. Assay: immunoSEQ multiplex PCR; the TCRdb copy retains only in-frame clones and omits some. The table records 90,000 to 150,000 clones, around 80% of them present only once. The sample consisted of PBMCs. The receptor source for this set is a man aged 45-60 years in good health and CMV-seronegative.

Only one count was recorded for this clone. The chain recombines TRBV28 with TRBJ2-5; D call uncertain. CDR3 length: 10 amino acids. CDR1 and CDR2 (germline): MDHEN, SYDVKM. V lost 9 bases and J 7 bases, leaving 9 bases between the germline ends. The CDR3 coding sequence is TGTGCCAGTGGCCGTTGGACCCAGTACTTC. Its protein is CASGRWTQYF.

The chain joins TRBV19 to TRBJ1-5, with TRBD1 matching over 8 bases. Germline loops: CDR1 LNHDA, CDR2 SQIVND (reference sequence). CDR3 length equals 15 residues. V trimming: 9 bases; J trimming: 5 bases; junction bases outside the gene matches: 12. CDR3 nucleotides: TGTGCCAGCAAGAAGGGGACAGGCCGATATCAGCCCCAGCATTTT. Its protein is CASKKGTGRYQPQHF. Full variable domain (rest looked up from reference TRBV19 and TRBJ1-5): DGGITQSPKYLFRKEGQNVTLSCEQNLNHDAMYWYRQDPGQGLRLIYYSQIVNDFQKGDIAEGYSVSREKKESFPLTVTSAQKNPTAFYLCASKKGTGRYQPQHFGDGTRLSIL.

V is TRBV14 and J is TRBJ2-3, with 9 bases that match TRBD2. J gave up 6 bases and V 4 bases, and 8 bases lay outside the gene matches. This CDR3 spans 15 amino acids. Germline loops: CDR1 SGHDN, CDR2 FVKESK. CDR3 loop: CASSLYSGRSDTQYF. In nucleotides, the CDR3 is TGTGCCAGCAGCCTTTATAGCGGGAGAAGCGATACGCAGTATTTT.

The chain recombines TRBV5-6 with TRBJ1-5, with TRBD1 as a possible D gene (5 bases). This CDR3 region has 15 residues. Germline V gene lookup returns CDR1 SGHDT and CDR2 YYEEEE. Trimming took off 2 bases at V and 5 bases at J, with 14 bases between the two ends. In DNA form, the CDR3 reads TGTGCCAGCAGCTTTAGGGCCGGGGGGTATCAGCCCCAGCATTTT. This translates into CASSFRAGGYQPQHF.

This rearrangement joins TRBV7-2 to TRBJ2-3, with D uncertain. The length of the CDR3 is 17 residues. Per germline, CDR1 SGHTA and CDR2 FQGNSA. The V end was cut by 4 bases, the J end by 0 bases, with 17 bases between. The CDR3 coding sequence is TGTGCCAGCAGCTCATCGTTTGGAGCTATTAGCACAGATACGCAGTATTTT. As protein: CASSSSFGAISTDTQYF.

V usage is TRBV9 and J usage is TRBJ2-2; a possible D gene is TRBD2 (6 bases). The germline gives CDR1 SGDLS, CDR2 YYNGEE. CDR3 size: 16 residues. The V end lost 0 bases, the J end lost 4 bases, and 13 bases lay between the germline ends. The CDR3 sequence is CASSVEGSGFTGELFF. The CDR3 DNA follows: TGTGCCAGCAGCGTAGAGGGTAGCGGATTCACCGGGGAGCTGTTTTTT.

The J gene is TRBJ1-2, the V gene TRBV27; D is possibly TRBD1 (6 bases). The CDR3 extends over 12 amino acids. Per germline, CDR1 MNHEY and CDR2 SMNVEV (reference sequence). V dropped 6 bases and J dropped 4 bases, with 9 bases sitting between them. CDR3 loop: CASRQGSYGYTF. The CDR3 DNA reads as TGTGCCAGCAGACAGGGTTCCTATGGCTACACCTTC.

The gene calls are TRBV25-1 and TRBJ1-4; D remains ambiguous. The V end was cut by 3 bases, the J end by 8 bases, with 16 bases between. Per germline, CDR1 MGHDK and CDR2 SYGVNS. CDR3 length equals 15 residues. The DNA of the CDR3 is TGTGCCAGCAGTGATCCGACACCCTCGGGGGAAAAACTGTTTTTT. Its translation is CASSDPTPSGEKLFF.

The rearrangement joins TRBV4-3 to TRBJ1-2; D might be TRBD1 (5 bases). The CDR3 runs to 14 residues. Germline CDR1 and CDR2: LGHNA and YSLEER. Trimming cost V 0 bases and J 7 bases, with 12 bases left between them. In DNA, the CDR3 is TGCGCCAGCAGCCAAGAGTTAGGGGCAGGTGGCTACACCTTC. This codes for CASSQELGAGGYTF.

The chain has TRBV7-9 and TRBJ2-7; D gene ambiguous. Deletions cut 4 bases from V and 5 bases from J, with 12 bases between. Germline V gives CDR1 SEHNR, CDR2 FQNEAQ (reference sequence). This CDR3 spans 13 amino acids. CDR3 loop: CASSSPLRHEQYF. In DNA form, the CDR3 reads TGTGCCAGCAGCTCCCCCCTGAGGCACGAGCAGTACTTC.

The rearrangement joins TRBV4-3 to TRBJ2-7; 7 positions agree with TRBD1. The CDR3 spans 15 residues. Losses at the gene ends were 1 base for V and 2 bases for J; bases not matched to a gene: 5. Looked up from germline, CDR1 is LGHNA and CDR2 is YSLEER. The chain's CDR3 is CASSQGRDSPYEQYF. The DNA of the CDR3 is TGCGCCAGCAGCCAAGGCCGGGACAGCCCCTACGAGCAGTACTTC.

In DNA form, the CDR3 reads TGTGCCTGGACTGGTGGGAGCCTTGGGACTGAAGCTTTCTTT. It yields the protein CAWTGGSLGTEAFF. The genes are TRBV30 and TRBJ1-1; D call uncertain. The CDR3 totals 14 residues. V lost 4 bases, J lost 5 bases, and 17 bases lay in between. Germline V gives CDR1 GTSNPN, CDR2 SVGIG (reference sequence).

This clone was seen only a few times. The CDR3 spells CASSPGTGARGTEAFF. As DNA, the CDR3 is TGCGCCAGCAGCCCCGGGACAGGCGCCAGGGGGACTGAAGCTTTCTTT. This chain joins TRBV23-1 and TRBJ1-1; 8 bases line up with TRBD1. TRBV23-1 is filed as an ORF, its function uncertain. The CDR3 length is 16 residues. The V segment lost 6 bases and the J segment 5 bases; nucleotides outside the gene matches: 14.

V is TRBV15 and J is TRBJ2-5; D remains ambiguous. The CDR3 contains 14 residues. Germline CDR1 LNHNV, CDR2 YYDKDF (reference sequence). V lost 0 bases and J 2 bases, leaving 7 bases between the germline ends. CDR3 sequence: CATSRDWRQETQYF. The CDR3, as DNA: TGTGCCACCAGCAGAGACTGGAGACAAGAGACCCAGTACTTC. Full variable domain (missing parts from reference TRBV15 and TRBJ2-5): DAMVIQNPRYQVTQFGKPVTLSCSQTLNHNVMYWYQQKSSQAPKLLFHYYDKDFNNEADTPDNFQSRRPNTSFCFLDIRSPGLGDTAMYLCATSRDWRQETQYFGPGTRLLVL.

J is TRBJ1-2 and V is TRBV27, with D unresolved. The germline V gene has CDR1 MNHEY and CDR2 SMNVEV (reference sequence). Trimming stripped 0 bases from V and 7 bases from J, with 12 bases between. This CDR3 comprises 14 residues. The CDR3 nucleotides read TGTGCCAGCAGTTTATCGGTCGGTCTTAGTGGCTACACCTTC. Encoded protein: CASSLSVGLSGYTF.